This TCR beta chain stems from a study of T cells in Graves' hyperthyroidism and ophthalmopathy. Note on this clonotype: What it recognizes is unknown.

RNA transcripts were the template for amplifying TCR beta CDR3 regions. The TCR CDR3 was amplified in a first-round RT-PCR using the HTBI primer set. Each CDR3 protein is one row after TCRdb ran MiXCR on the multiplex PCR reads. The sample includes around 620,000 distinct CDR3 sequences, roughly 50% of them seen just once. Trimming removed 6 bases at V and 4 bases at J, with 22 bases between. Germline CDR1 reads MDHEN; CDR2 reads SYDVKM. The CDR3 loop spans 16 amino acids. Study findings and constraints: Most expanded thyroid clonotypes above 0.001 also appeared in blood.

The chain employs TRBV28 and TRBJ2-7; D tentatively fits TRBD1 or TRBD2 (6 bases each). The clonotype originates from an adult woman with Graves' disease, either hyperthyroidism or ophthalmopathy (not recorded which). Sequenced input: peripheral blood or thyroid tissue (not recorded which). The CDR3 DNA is TGTGCCAGCAGCAAGGCGTGGGGGGCGGAAATATACGAGCAGTACTTC. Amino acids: CASSKAWGAEIYEQYF. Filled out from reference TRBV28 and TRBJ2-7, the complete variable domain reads DVKVTQSSRYLVKRTGEKVFLECVQDMDHENMFWYRQDPGLGLRLIYFSYDVKMKEKGDIPEGYSVSREKKERFSLILESASTNQTSMYLCASSKAWGAEIYEQYFGPGTRLTVT.